This T cell receptor beta chain was recorded in a study of blood T cell repertoires in COVID-19. About the study: COVID-19 samples from acute and convalescent phases originated in the United States, Italy and Spain. Nucleic acid was either cDNA or gDNA, and it came from T cells, B-cell-depleted T cells, or PBMCs.

Under the authors' procedure: Estimation of nucleated cell counts was performed using reference gene primer amplification. Profiled with immunoSEQ multiplex PCR; TCRdb holds only in-frame clones, not every one. V and J calls and clone size are given by that table; D and trimming were obtained from the DNA. Of about 81,000 clones detected, 85% to 90% appear once; the ten largest clones hold approximately 4.4%. Sequenced sample: peripheral blood. This receptor was identified in an elderly woman with acute or convalescent COVID-19.

Written as DNA, the CDR3 is TGTGCCAGCAGTTACCCTAGCGGGGCAGGGGGCAGGAGCAATCAGCCCCAGCATTTT. Its protein is CASSYPSGAGGRSNQPQHF. The chain employs TRBV6-2 or TRBV6-3 and TRBJ1-5; 8 bases fit TRBD1. The germline V gene encodes CDR1 MNHEY and CDR2 SVGEGT. The junction had 13 bases not matched to a gene; V was cut back by 2 bases and J by 1 base. The CDR3 has 19 amino acids.